Shown below are 21 T cell receptor beta chains from a single sample sequenced in a study of response to subunit inactivated influenza vaccine (dated by TCRdb to the late 2010s). Libraries were built with RT-PCR. Sequencing instrument: Illumina HiSeq 2500. TCRdb trimmed the raw reads at Q25, called clones with MiXCR and kept productive beta chains. Entries are consolidated by CDR3 protein sequence, retaining the most common genes and DNA. Across this sample there are approximately 480,000 distinct CDR3 sequences, with 9.5% to 13% seen only once. About 12% of the sample is held by the ten biggest clonotypes. The sample's time point label is to be understood as: approximately 47 days after influenza vaccine administration. This sample comprised PBMCs from blood, obtained 35 to 45 days after vaccination. The receptors come from a man in his fifties who received an inactivated influenza vaccine. Donor details come from another sample of the same person, matched by shared clones.

This clonotype has at least ten counts. The chain employs TRBV7-2 and TRBJ2-7, with 8 bases lining up with TRBD2. V trimming: 8 bases; J trimming: 1 base; junction bases outside the gene matches: 16. Germline V gene sequence: CDR1 SGHTA, CDR2 FQGNSA. The CDR3 is made up of 17 amino acids. As DNA, the CDR3 is TGTGCCAGCGGAACAACCTCGGGGCGGGGGGTTTCCTACGAGCAGTACTTC. It yields the protein CASGTTSGRGVSYEQYF.

This clonotype was observed a handful of times. V usage is TRBV29-1 and J usage is TRBJ1-2; the D is unclear. Germline V gene sequence: CDR1 SQVTM, CDR2 ANQGSEA. The CDR3 spans 14 residues. Trimming shortened V by 0 bases and J by 3 bases, and 11 bases separated the two germline ends. CDR3 region: CSVEDWAEDYGYTF. The DNA for the CDR3 is TGCAGCGTTGAAGATTGGGCCGAGGACTATGGCTACACCTTC.

The V and J genes are TRBV7-2 and TRBJ2-1; possibly TRBD1 for D (6 bases). With 1 base removed from V and 4 bases from J, the gap between germline ends came to 17 bases. Per the germline V gene, CDR1 is SGHTA and CDR2 is FQGNSA. This CDR3 has 17 residues. This CDR3 is CASSLVGTTPGYNEQFF. CDR3 in DNA: TGTGCCAGCAGCTTAGTTGGGACAACCCCGGGATACAATGAGCAGTTCTTC.

The chain recombines TRBV11-2 with TRBJ2-1; tentatively, D is TRBD1 (5 bases). Trimming removed 10 bases from V and 8 bases from J, with 12 bases in between. CDR1 is SGHAT and CDR2 is FQNNGV in the germline V gene. This CDR3 is 11 amino acids long. The CDR3 here is CATQGSHEQFF. The CDR3 DNA reads TGTGCCACGCAGGGTTCCCATGAGCAGTTCTTC. Complete variable domain (other parts from reference TRBV11-2 and TRBJ2-1): EAGVAQSPRYKIIEKRQSVAFWCNPISGHATLYWYQQILGQGPKLLIQFQNNGVVDDSQLPKDRFSAERLKGVDSTLKIQPAKLEDSAVYLCATQGSHEQFFGPGTRLTVL.

This clonotype was picked up a small number of times. V and J are TRBV12-3 or TRBV12-4 and TRBJ2-7; D is uncertain. The CDR3 spans 14 residues. The V gene lost 4 bases and the J gene lost 5 bases, with 15 bases spanning the gap. This chain's CDR3 is CASSSSLNPDEQYF. CDR3 coding DNA: TGTGCCAGCAGTTCGTCCCTCAACCCCGACGAGCAGTACTTC.

This clonotype was detected ten times or more. The V call is TRBV28, the J call TRBJ1-1; D is unresolved. The CDR3 contains 13 residues. The germline V gene encodes CDR1 MDHEN and CDR2 SYDVKM. Trimming removed 6 bases at V and 3 bases at J, with 11 bases between. The chain's CDR3 is CASSRDWDTEAFF. CDR3 coding DNA: TGTGCCAGCAGCCGCGACTGGGACACTGAAGCTTTCTTT.

This clonotype appeared many times. The chain links TRBV4-1 to TRBJ2-1; the match to TRBD2 covers 10 bases. V lost 0 bases, J lost 1 base, and 15 bases stayed unmatched. Germline loops: CDR1 MGHRA, CDR2 YSYEKL. The CDR3 covers 21 residues. CDR3 loop: CASSQDRFWLAGAGSYNEQFF. CDR3 sequence (DNA): TGCGCCAGCAGCCAAGATCGATTTTGGCTAGCGGGGGCCGGTTCCTACAATGAGCAGTTCTTC.

The rearrangement uses TRBV4-1 and TRBJ2-2; 13 bases are a match to TRBD2. Germline loops: CDR1 MGHRA, CDR2 YSYEKL. CDR3 length equals 17 residues. Germline trimming cut 0 bases from V and 5 bases from J; bases unmatched to any gene: 3. The DNA of the CDR3 is TGCGCCAGCAGCCAAGATCAGGGACTAGCGGGAACCGGGGAGCTGTTTTTT. It is translated as CASSQDQGLAGTGELFF.

This chain connects TRBV30 to TRBJ2-3; possible D gene TRBD2, 6 bases. Germline CDR1 and CDR2: GTSNPN and SVGIG (reference sequence). Trimming stripped 5 bases from V and 1 base from J, with 10 bases between. The CDR3 totals 13 residues. The CDR3 DNA reads TGTGCCTGGGGAGGGAAGGGCACAGATACGCAGTATTTT. Amino acids: CAWGGKGTDTQYF.

J is TRBJ1-5 and V is TRBV7-8, with D possibly matching TRBD1 (5 bases). Trimming shortened V by 5 bases and J by 2 bases, and 13 bases separated the two germline ends. This CDR3 has 15 amino acids. Germline V gene sequence: CDR1 SGHVS, CDR2 FQNEAQ. The CDR3: CASSPDSGGNQPQHF. The CDR3 nucleotides read TGTGCCAGCAGCCCCGACAGTGGGGGCAATCAGCCCCAGCATTTT. The full variable domain, with the rest looked up from reference TRBV7-8 and TRBJ1-5, is GAGVSQSPRYKVAKRGQDVALRCDPISGHVSLFWYQQALGQGPEFLTYFQNEAQLDKSGLPSDRFFAERPEGSVSTLKIQRTQQEDSAVYLCASSPDSGGNQPQHFGDGTRLSIL.

The chain joins TRBV10-3 to TRBJ2-2, with 9 bases identical to TRBD1. The V gene end was trimmed by 6 bases and the J gene end by 4 bases; junction bases not matched to a gene: 9. This CDR3 comprises 16 residues. Germline V gene data show CDR1 as ENHRY and CDR2 as SYGVKD. Here the CDR3 DNA reads TGTGCCATCAGAGAACAGGGGGCCAGGGGCACCGGGGAGCTGTTTTTT. Protein sequence: CAIREQGARGTGELFF.

CDR3 protein: CASSLPTRETQYF. The CDR3 DNA reads as TGTGCCAGCAGCTTACCGACTAGAGAGACCCAGTACTTC. The V call is TRBV5-5, the J call TRBJ2-5, with D perhaps matching TRBD2 (6 bases). CDR3 size: 13 residues. Germline V gene lookup returns CDR1 SGHKS and CDR2 YYEKEE (reference sequence). Trimming cost V 2 bases and J 4 bases, with 9 bases left between them.

This sequence joins TRBV10-3 and TRBJ2-7; 7 bases match TRBD2. J was trimmed by 3 bases and V by 9 bases; bases with no gene match: 5. The CDR3 runs 12 residues. The V gene's germline CDR1 is ENHRY and CDR2 SYGVKD. CDR3 sequence: CAIGLEHYEQYF. The CDR3 region has the DNA TGTGCCATTGGACTAGAGCACTACGAGCAGTACTTC.

The gene calls are TRBV7-9 and TRBJ2-5, with unresolved D. CDR3 length equals 12 residues. V lost 4 bases, J lost 9 bases, and 12 bases lay in between. Germline CDR1 SEHNR, CDR2 FQNEAQ (reference sequence). The CDR3 spells CASSWASTAQYF. The CDR3 DNA reads as TGTGCCAGCAGCTGGGCCAGTACGGCCCAGTACTTC. Supplemented by reference TRBV7-9 and TRBJ2-5, the full variable domain reads DTGVSQNPRHKITKRGQNVTFRCDPISEHNRLYWYRQTLGQGPEFLTYFQNEAQLEKSRLLSDRFSAERPKGSFSTLEIQRTEQGDSAMYLCASSWASTAQYFGPGTRLLVL.

This clonotype came up a few times. The V and J genes are TRBV19 and TRBJ2-3; tentative D call: TRBD2 (5 bases). CDR1 is LNHDA, CDR2 SQIVND, per germline (reference sequence). V was pared by 1 base and J by 6 bases, with 11 bases between. CDR3 length: 14 residues. DNA for the CDR3: TGTGCCAGTAGTATAGGGCGGGCCCAGGATACGCAGTATTTT. The encoded protein is CASSIGRAQDTQYF.

This clonotype was detected only a few times. The V gene is TRBV12-3 or TRBV12-4, the J gene TRBJ1-1, with 8 bases identical to TRBD1. The CDR3 is made up of 15 amino acids. After removal of 3 bases from V and 1 base from J, the junction contained 4 bases not matched to a gene. DNA for the CDR3: TGTGCCAGCAGTTTCTCCGGGACAGGGAACACTGAAGCTTTCTTT. It encodes CASSFSGTGNTEAFF.

This clonotype was observed a handful of times. The chain couples TRBV6-2 or TRBV6-3 to TRBJ2-5, with D perhaps given as TRBD1 or TRBD2 (6 bases each). CDR1 is MNHEY and CDR2 is SVGEGT in the germline V gene. V dropped 0 bases and J dropped 1 base, with 12 bases sitting between them. The CDR3 is 16 amino acids. This CDR3 is CASSYSFGGVQETQYF. The CDR3 DNA sequence: TGTGCCAGCAGTTACTCCTTCGGGGGCGTCCAAGAGACCCAGTACTTC.

The rearrangement joins TRBV7-8 to TRBJ2-1, with D uncertain. V was clipped by 4 bases and J by 3 bases, with 19 bases between them. Germline loops: CDR1 SGHVS, CDR2 FQNEAQ. The CDR3 sequence is 17 residues long. The CDR3, as DNA: TGTGCCAGCAGCTCCCAGACCCTCGGGCTAAACTACAATGAGCAGTTCTTC. This codes for CASSSQTLGLNYNEQFF.

V and J are TRBV4-3 and TRBJ1-2; maybe TRBD1 (5 bases). The CDR3 has 17 residues. The germline V and J ends were trimmed by 1 base and 4 bases, with 19 bases remaining between them. Germline V lookup: CDR1 LGHNA, CDR2 YSLEER. CDR3 in DNA: TGCGCCAGCAGCCAAGGACCGTTCGACGGGGGTAGCTATGGCTACACCTTC. It encodes CASSQGPFDGGSYGYTF.

The chain recombines TRBV9 with TRBJ2-1; D gene uncertain. The CDR3 is 15 amino acids. Between the trimmed V and J ends, which lost 0 bases and 4 bases, there was a span of 11 bases. In germline, CDR1 is SGDLS, CDR2 YYNGEE. In DNA form, the CDR3 reads TGTGCCAGCAGCGTAGAAAACGGGCCATACAATGAGCAGTTCTTC. Protein product: CASSVENGPYNEQFF.

The chain joins TRBV7-9 to TRBJ2-2; TRBD2 is a possible D gene (6 bases). CDR3 size: 14 residues. Trimming took off 2 bases at V and 4 bases at J, with 8 bases between the two ends. Germline V gene data show CDR1 as SEHNR and CDR2 as FQNEAQ (reference sequence). The CDR3 region is CASSLKLATGELFF. The CDR3 DNA is TGTGCCAGCAGCTTAAAACTAGCCACCGGGGAGCTGTTTTTT.